Described below is a single T cell receptor (beta chain) sequence and its context. Measured with immunoSEQ multiplex PCR; TCRdb has only the in-frame clones, and not every one. The repertoire consists of approximately 32,000 clones, with around 90% occurring once and the leading ten covering about 4.8%. This sample was included in a study of T cell changes during pregnancy in multiple sclerosis. Trimming cost V 2 bases and J 5 bases, with 10 bases left between them. CDR1 MDHEN and CDR2 SYDVKM come from the germline V gene. The CDR3 is made up of 14 amino acids. The clonotype originates from a female donor with multiple sclerosis, enrolled in a pregnancy study. The V gene is TRBV28, the J gene TRBJ2-1; a possible D gene is TRBD2 (6 bases). The source was CD8+ T cells from peripheral blood mononuclear cells, collected in the first trimester of pregnancy. The CDR3 protein is CASSLGDSHNEQFF. CDR3 nucleotide sequence: TGTGCCAGCAGTTTAGGGGACTCGCACAATGAGCAGTTCTTC. Full variable domain (missing parts from reference TRBV28 and TRBJ2-1): DVKVTQSSRYLVKRTGEKVFLECVQDMDHENMFWYRQDPGLGLRLIYFSYDVKMKEKGDIPEGYSVSREKKERFSLILESASTNQTSMYLCASSLGDSHNEQFFGPGTRLTVL.